This note documents a single T cell receptor (beta chain) sequence. TCRdb keeps only in-frame clones here, not all; method: immunoSEQ multiplex PCR. This sample yields 68,000 or so clones, of which about nine tenths are seen a single time; 2.5% to 4% belongs to the top ten. The data belong to a study of cytomegalovirus exposure and HLA in healthy donors. V shed 3 bases and J 8 bases; nucleotides not matched to a gene: 5. Germline loops: CDR1 GTSNPN, CDR2 SVGIG (reference sequence). This CDR3 region has 13 residues. This sequence originates from a man aged 18 to 29 in good health and CMV-seronegative. The J gene is TRBJ2-1, the V gene TRBV30, with 9 bases aligning to TRBD2. The sample taken for sequencing was PBMCs. Here the CDR3 DNA reads TGTGCCTGGAGCATGGGGACTAGCCATGAGCAGTTCTTC. Residues: CAWSMGTSHEQFF.